Shown below are 28 T cell receptor beta chains from a single sample sequenced in a study of CD8+ T cells in alopecia areata. Following RNA extraction, reverse transcription yielded cDNA that acted as the sequencing template. Profiling relied on immunoSEQ multiplex PCR, and the TCRdb table lists in-frame clones only, not all of them. There are about 110,000 clones in the sample, none observed a single time. The sequenced material came from lesional skin. The receptors shown here come from a C3H/HeJ mouse with alopecia areata. The strain's MHC type: H2-k.

Points on this clone: At residue 13, the TCRdb protein departs from the DNA translation, so the protein shown here was derived from the DNA itself. Gene names refer to mouse genes. The CDR3 extends 3 residues past the end of the read, so its final part is completed from the germline J gene. The V and J genes are TRBV13-3 and TRBJ1-3; possible D gene TRBD1, 6 bases. Germline lookup yields CDR1 NNHDY and CDR2 SYVADS. The length of the CDR3 is 16 residues. With 5 bases removed from V and 0 bases from J, the gap between germline ends came to 15 bases. CDR3 DNA, as far as it was read: TGTGCCAGCAGCCCGGGACATAAAAATTCTGGAAATACG. Its protein product is CASSPGHKNSGNT. The whole CDR3 region reads CASSPGHKNSGNTLYF. The variable domain in full, with the rest retrieved from reference TRBV13-3 and TRBJ1-3, is EAAVTQSPRSKVAVTGGKVTLSCHQTNNHDYMYWYRQDTGHGLRLIHYSYVADSTEKGDIPDGYKASRPSQENFSLILELASLSQTAVYFCASSPGHKNSGNTLYFGEGSRLIVV.

This clone was seen at least ten times. The genes are named according to mouse. The read terminates 4 residues before the CDR3 end, so the remaining end is supplied by the germline J gene. The J gene is TRBJ2-1, the V gene TRBV13-3; the match to TRBD1 covers 8 bases. This CDR3 contains 15 residues. V was pared by 1 base and J by 3 bases, with 3 bases of the junction left unmatched. CDR1 NNHDY and CDR2 SYVADS come from the germline V gene. The CDR3 here is CASSDKTGVYAEQFF. CDR3 bases read: TGTGCCAGCAGTGATAAGACAGGGGTCTATGCT.

The table lists this clone with a few counts. The gene symbols are mouse symbols. The read is 4 residues too short to cover the CDR3 end, so that end is filled in from the germline J gene. The chain joins TRBV13-3 to TRBJ2-3; 11 nucleotides agree with TRBD2. The CDR3 length is 16 residues. V was clipped by 4 bases and J by 2 bases; unmatched bases: 6. Per the germline V gene, CDR1 is NNHDY and CDR2 is SYVADS. The CDR3: CASSPGLGVTAETLYF. CDR3 bases read: TGTGCCAGCAGTCCGGGACTGGGGGTAACTGCAGAA.

The sample holds many counts of this clone. Gene names follow the mouse nomenclature. The read gets to within 4 residues of the CDR3 end, and the germline J gene fills in the rest. The gene calls are TRBV13-3 and TRBJ2-7; TRBD2 is a possible D gene (6 bases). In germline, CDR1 is NNHDY, CDR2 SYVADS. The CDR3 is 12 residues long. CDR3 region: CASTGAVYEQYF. Incomplete CDR3 DNA: TGTGCCAGCACTGGGGCTGTTTAT.

There are a few counts of this clone. The genes and germline here are from mouse. Read coverage stops 4 residues before the CDR3 terminus; the germline J gene supplies the remainder. V gene TRBV12-1 combines with J gene TRBJ2-5; 9 bases fit TRBD2. In germline, CDR1 is SGHSN, CDR2 HYEKVE. There are 15 residues in the CDR3. V lost 3 bases, J lost 3 bases, and 6 bases stayed unmatched. The CDR3 DNA, read in part, is TGTGCCAGCTCTTTCCGGGACTGGGAGCAAGAC. Its translation is CASSFRDWEQD. The full CDR3 reads CASSFRDWEQDTQYF.

Concerning this clone itself: Germline and genes here are mouse. Coverage ceases 4 residues before the CDR3 finishes, and the germline J gene fills in the end. The chain couples TRBV17 to TRBJ2-3, with D possibly TRBD1 on 5 matching bases. Germline CDR1 MNHDT, CDR2 YYDKIL. The CDR3 extends over 15 amino acids. Deletions cut 4 bases from V and 0 bases from J, with 11 bases between. CDR3 sequence reads: CASSTQGSSAETLYF. Partial CDR3 DNA: TGTGCTAGCAGTACCCAGGGATCTAGTGCAGAA.

This clone was seen at least ten times. Mouse names are used for the genes. The CDR3 extends 4 residues past the end of the read, so its final part is completed from the germline J gene. The chain employs TRBV13-3 and TRBJ1-2; a weak D match, TRBD1 (6 bases). Trimming pared 9 bases from V and 0 bases from J, leaving 9 bases between. This CDR3 has 12 residues. Germline CDR1 and CDR2: NNHDY and SYVADS. The CDR3 sequence: CATGQSNSDYTF. The CDR3 DNA, read in part, is TGTGCCACGGGACAATCAAACTCC.

This clone was seen more than once but under ten times. Gene names and germline refer to mouse. Sequencing ends 4 residues short of the CDR3 end; the germline J gene provides the rest. This chain connects TRBV31 to TRBJ2-1, with 9 bases lining up with TRBD2. V shed 3 bases, J shed 3 bases, and the junction held 0 bases outside the gene matches. The CDR3 sequence is 13 residues long. Germline CDR1 and CDR2: GKSSPN and SITVG. CDR3 bases read: TGTGCCTGGAGGACTGGGGGCTATGCT. It is translated as CAWRTGGYA. The complete CDR3 sequence is CAWRTGGYAEQFF.

A remark on this clone: Gene names are the mouse ones. The DNA ends 4 residues before the CDR3 does, and the rest of the CDR3 is filled in from the germline J gene. The J gene is TRBJ2-3, the V gene TRBV13-1; D not certain. Germline CDR1 and CDR2: NSHNY and SYGAGN. The CDR3 has 13 amino acids. V was pared by 7 bases and J by 0 bases, with 9 bases between. CDR3 DNA (partial): TGTGCCAGCGGCACAGATAGTGCAGAA. Protein: CASGTDSAE. The whole CDR3 reads CASGTDSAETLYF.

Regarding this clone: The genes and germline here are from mouse. The read ends 4 residues shy of where the CDR3 ends; the end is completed using the germline J gene. This chain connects TRBV13-3 to TRBJ2-3; no firm D call. Trimming removed 5 bases at V and 0 bases at J, with 13 bases between. This CDR3 is built from 15 residues. Germline CDR1 NNHDY, CDR2 SYVADS. CDR3 DNA, as far as it was read: TGTGCCAGCAGGATGACACATTCTAGTGCAGAA. This encodes CASRMTHSSAE. The full CDR3 is CASRMTHSSAETLYF.

This clone was seen a handful of times. These gene names are mouse names. From the germline J gene comes the end of the CDR3, since the read stops 4 residues before it. The rearrangement uses TRBV13-1 and TRBJ2-2, with 11 bases lining up with TRBD2. Losses at the gene ends were 1 base for V and 4 bases for J; bases not matched to a gene: 6. This CDR3 is built from 17 residues. Germline CDR1 is NSHNY and CDR2 is SYGAGN. Here the CDR3 reads CASSDHWGGAGTGQLYF. The sequenced part of the CDR3 DNA is TGTGCCAGCAGTGATCACTGGGGGGGCGCTGGCACCGGG.

With respect to this clone: Gene labels here are mouse ones. The part of the CDR3 DNA that was read is TGTGCCAGCAGTGATGCACACAGCACA. This translates into CASSDAHST. The whole CDR3 protein is CASSDAHSTEVFF. The rearrangement links TRBV13-1 to TRBJ1-1, with unresolved D. The read falls 4 residues short of the CDR3 end, and the missing part is taken from the germline J gene. The ends were cut back, 0 bases at V and 4 bases at J, with 7 bases in the middle. There are 13 residues in the CDR3. Germline V gene sequence: CDR1 NSHNY, CDR2 SYGAGN.

Turning to this clone: Gene names and germline match the mouse. The read stops 4 residues short of the end of the CDR3; the missing end is completed from the germline J gene. This chain links TRBV1 with TRBJ2-1; 11 positions agree with TRBD2. Germline CDR1 reads NSQYPW; CDR2 reads LRSPGD (reference sequence). The CDR3 extends over 16 amino acids. The CDR3 DNA, read in part, is TGCACCTGCAGTGCAGAACTGGGGGGGCGCGGGGCT. As protein: CTCSAELGGRGA. The entire CDR3 reads CTCSAELGGRGAEQFF.

To note about this clone: Gene names follow the mouse nomenclature. Sequencing ends 4 residues short of the CDR3 end; the germline J gene provides the rest. The genes are TRBV13-3 and TRBJ2-1; 10 nucleotides line up with TRBD1. The length of the CDR3 is 14 residues. The germline V gene encodes CDR1 NNHDY and CDR2 SYVADS. CDR3 sequence: CASSGTGGMAEQFF. CDR3 DNA (partial): TGTGCCAGCAGTGGGACAGGGGGGATGGCT.

Note on this clone: Mouse gene names apply. With the read ending 4 residues before the CDR3 end, the germline J gene is used to fill in that end. The chain has TRBV19 and TRBJ1-4, with TRBD1 as a possible D gene (6 bases). This CDR3 has 14 amino acids. The germline gives CDR1 FNHDT, CDR2 SITEND (reference sequence). The chain's CDR3 is CASSMRGLVERLFF. The sequenced part of the CDR3 DNA is TGTGCCAGCAGTATGAGGGGGTTAGTCGAA. Full variable domain (rest looked up from reference TRBV19 and TRBJ1-4): GGIITQTPKFLIGQEGQKLTLKCQQNFNHDTMYWYRQDSGKGLRLIYYSITENDLQKGDLSEGYDASREKKSSFSLTVTSAQKNEMAVFLCASSMRGLVERLFFGHGTKLSVL.

As regards this clone: At residue 12, the translated DNA and the protein in TCRdb do not agree; the protein given here is derived from the DNA. Gene names and germline match the mouse. Coverage ceases 3 residues before the CDR3 finishes, and the germline J gene fills in the end. The chain couples TRBV19 to TRBJ1-6, with 10 bases aligning to TRBD1. TRBJ1-6 is an ORF, with its function uncertain. Looked up from germline, CDR1 is FNHDT and CDR2 is SITEND (reference sequence). CDR3 length: 15 amino acids. The junction had 4 bases not matched to a gene; V was cut back by 5 bases and J by 5 bases. The covered CDR3 bases are TGTGCCAGCAGCGGGACAGGGGTTGATAATTCGCCC. Translating gives CASSGTGVDNSP. The full CDR3 sequence reads CASSGTGVDNSPLYF.

Concerning this clone: Mouse germline and gene names are used. The read ends 4 residues before the CDR3 terminus; that terminus is restored from the germline J gene. The chain recombines TRBV1 with TRBJ1-4; D is uncertain. V was clipped by 3 bases and J by 0 bases, with 8 bases between them. Looked up from germline, CDR1 is NSQYPW and CDR2 is LRSPGD (reference sequence). The CDR3 extends over 15 amino acids. CDR3 region: CTCSAVHISNERLFF. The sequenced CDR3 bases are TGCACCTGCAGTGCTGTACACATTTCCAACGAA. Full variable domain (missing parts from reference TRBV1 and TRBJ1-4): VTLLEQNPRWRLVPRGQAVNLRCILKNSQYPWMSWYQQDLQKQLQWLFTLRSPGDKEVKSLPGADYLATRVTDTELRLQVANMSQGRTLYCTCSAVHISNERLFFGHGTKLSVL.

This clone was detected ten times or more. Germline and genes: mouse. The read terminates 4 residues ahead of where the CDR3 ends, so the germline J gene completes it. J is TRBJ1-2 and V is TRBV13-3, with a weak D call TRBD1 (6 bases). V lost 0 bases to trimming and J lost 4 bases, with 13 bases between them. Germline assignment: CDR1 NNHDY and CDR2 SYVADS. CDR3 length equals 15 residues. Incomplete CDR3 DNA: TGTGCCAGCAGTGATGGAACAGGGTTTGGCTCC. Translating it yields CASSDGTGFGS. In full, the CDR3 reads CASSDGTGFGSDYTF.

This clone turned up a few times. Gene names refer to mouse genes. The observed sequence ends 4 residues before the CDR3 terminus, with the missing tail filled in from the germline J gene. This chain uses TRBV29 with TRBJ2-5, with 12 bases identical to TRBD1. This CDR3 is 15 amino acids long. Germline CDR1 reads MSHET; CDR2 reads SYDVDS. The CDR3 bases that were read are TGTGCTAGCAGTTTAGCGGGACAGGGGGCGGAC. This translates into CASSLAGQGAD. The entire CDR3 protein is CASSLAGQGADTQYF.

This clone was detected ten times or more. At residue 11, the translated DNA and the protein in TCRdb do not agree; the protein given here is derived from the DNA. The listed genes are named as in mouse. The missing CDR3 end, 3 residues past where the read stops, is filled in from the germline J gene. The chain employs TRBV13-3 and TRBJ1-3; TRBD1 aligns across 9 bases. The junction had 3 bases not matched to a gene; V was cut back by 5 bases and J by 3 bases. The CDR3 contains 14 residues. The germline CDR1 and CDR2 sequences are NNHDY and SYVADS. The sequenced part of the CDR3 DNA is TGTGCCAGCAGGGACAGGGGCGGTGGAAATACG. Translation: CASRDRGGGNT. The CDR3, in full, reads CASRDRGGGNTLYF.

As regards this clone: Germline and genes: mouse. The read stops 4 residues short of the end of the CDR3; the missing end is completed from the germline J gene. The chain uses TRBV13-3 and TRBJ1-2; the match to TRBD1 covers 7 bases. The junction had 9 bases not matched to a gene; V was cut back by 4 bases and J by 0 bases. CDR3 size: 16 residues. From germline, CDR1 is NNHDY and CDR2 SYVADS. CDR3 residues: CASSRQGGRSNSDYTF. The DNA read from the CDR3 is TGTGCCAGCAGTCGACAGGGAGGGAGATCAAACTCC.

This clone was seen a few times. The gene names here belong to mouse. The sequence runs out 4 residues before the end of the CDR3; the remainder is reconstructed from the germline J gene. The chain uses TRBV5 and TRBJ2-5, with 8 bases aligning to TRBD2. Germline V lookup: CDR1 LGHNA, CDR2 YNLKQL (reference sequence). There are 14 residues in the CDR3. The J segment lost 3 bases and the V segment lost 4 bases, leaving 3 bases of the junction unmatched. This CDR3 reads CASSPRLGQDTQYF. The DNA read from the CDR3 is TGTGCCAGCAGCCCCCGACTGGGGCAAGAC.

On this clone: The gene names here belong to mouse. With the read ending 4 residues before the CDR3 end, the germline J gene is used to fill in that end. The chain combines TRBV1 with TRBJ2-1; TRBD2 aligns across 8 bases. CDR1 NSQYPW and CDR2 LRSPGD come from the germline V gene (reference sequence). This CDR3 is 17 amino acids long. The J segment lost 0 bases and the V segment lost 1 base, leaving 5 bases of the junction unmatched. The CDR3 reads CTCSAAWGGDNYAEQFF. CDR3 DNA (partial): TGCACCTGCAGTGCAGCTTGGGGGGGGGATAACTATGCT.

As concerns this clone: Gene labels here are mouse ones. Coverage ceases 4 residues before the CDR3 finishes, and the germline J gene fills in the end. The chain is built from TRBV19 and TRBJ2-3; 8 bases agree with TRBD2. After removal of 2 bases from V and 0 bases from J, the junction contained 5 bases not matched to a gene. The germline V gene has CDR1 FNHDT and CDR2 SITEND (reference sequence). This CDR3 is built from 16 residues. The CDR3 reads CASSMSTGGSAETLYF. The covered CDR3 bases are TGTGCCAGCAGTATGTCTACTGGGGGAAGTGCAGAA.

A word on this clone: Mouse gene names apply. The missing CDR3 end, 4 residues past where the read stops, is filled in from the germline J gene. This chain connects TRBV19 to TRBJ1-2, with D perhaps TRBD1 (5 bases). Trimming cost V 1 base and J 4 bases, with 11 bases left between them. Germline loops: CDR1 FNHDT, CDR2 SITEND (reference sequence). This CDR3 region has 14 residues. The CDR3 protein is CASSIRGSGSDYTF. Partial CDR3 DNA: TGTGCCAGCAGTATAAGGGGATCGGGCTCC.

This clone was detected ten times or more. The germline and genes are mouse ones. The read ends 4 residues shy of where the CDR3 ends; the end is completed using the germline J gene. This sequence joins TRBV1 and TRBJ1-4; a weak D match, TRBD1 (6 bases). CDR3 size: 14 residues. V lost 2 bases, J lost 4 bases, and 8 bases lay in between. Germline V gene lookup returns CDR1 NSQYPW and CDR2 LRSPGD (reference sequence). CDR3 bases read: TGCACCTGCAGTGCACAGGGGAGCAACGAA. It translates to CTCSAQGSNE. The full CDR3 protein reads CTCSAQGSNERLFF. Complete variable domain (other parts from reference TRBV1 and TRBJ1-4): VTLLEQNPRWRLVPRGQAVNLRCILKNSQYPWMSWYQQDLQKQLQWLFTLRSPGDKEVKSLPGADYLATRVTDTELRLQVANMSQGRTLYCTCSAQGSNERLFFGHGTKLSVL.

Ten or more counts support this clone. The listed genes are named as in mouse. Read sequence stops 4 residues before the CDR3 end, and the germline J gene provides the missing end. The gene calls are TRBV13-3 and TRBJ2-1; TRBD2 matches 9 bases. The CDR3 sequence is 16 residues long. Looked up from germline, CDR1 is NNHDY and CDR2 is SYVADS. V lost 4 bases, J lost 1 base, and 6 bases stayed unmatched. The DNA read from the CDR3 is TGTGCCAGCAGTCCTCACTGGGGGGTGAACTATGCT. Translating it yields CASSPHWGVNYA. The full CDR3 is CASSPHWGVNYAEQFF.

This clone was observed a handful of times. The gene names here belong to mouse. The read stops 4 residues short of the end of the CDR3; the missing end is completed from the germline J gene. This chain links TRBV13-3 with TRBJ2-5; possible D gene TRBD1, 5 bases. Germline V gives CDR1 NNHDY, CDR2 SYVADS. This CDR3 has 13 amino acids. CDR3 DNA (partial): TGTGCCAGCAGGGGCAGGGAGAAAGAC. This sequence encodes CASRGREKD. The whole CDR3 sequence is CASRGREKDTQYF.